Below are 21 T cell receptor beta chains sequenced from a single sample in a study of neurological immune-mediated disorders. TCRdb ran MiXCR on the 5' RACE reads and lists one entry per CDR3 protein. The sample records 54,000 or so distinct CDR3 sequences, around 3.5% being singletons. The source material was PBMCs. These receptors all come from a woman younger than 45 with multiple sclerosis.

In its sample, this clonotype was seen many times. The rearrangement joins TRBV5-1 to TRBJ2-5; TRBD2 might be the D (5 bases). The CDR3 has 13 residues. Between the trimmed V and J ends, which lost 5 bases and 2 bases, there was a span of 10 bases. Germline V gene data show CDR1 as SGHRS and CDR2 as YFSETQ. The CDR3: CASSPGDQETQYF. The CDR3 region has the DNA TGCGCCAGCAGTCCCGGGGATCAAGAGACCCAGTACTTC.

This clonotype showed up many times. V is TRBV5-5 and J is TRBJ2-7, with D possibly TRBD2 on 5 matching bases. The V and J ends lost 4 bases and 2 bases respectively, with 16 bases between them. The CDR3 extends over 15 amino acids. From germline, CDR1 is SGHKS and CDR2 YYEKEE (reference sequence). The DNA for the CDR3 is TGTGCCAGCAGCGACCTTCTAGCAGGCGCCTACGAGCAGTACTTC. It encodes CASSDLLAGAYEQYF.

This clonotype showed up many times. CDR3 DNA: TGTGCCAGCAGCGTAGTTGGGGCGAATGAAAAACTGTTTTTT. This gives the protein CASSVVGANEKLFF. The V gene is TRBV9, the J gene TRBJ1-4; TRBD1 is a possible D gene (5 bases). Deletions cut 0 bases from V and 5 bases from J, with 8 bases between. CDR3 length: 14 residues. Looked up from germline, CDR1 is SGDLS and CDR2 is YYNGEE.

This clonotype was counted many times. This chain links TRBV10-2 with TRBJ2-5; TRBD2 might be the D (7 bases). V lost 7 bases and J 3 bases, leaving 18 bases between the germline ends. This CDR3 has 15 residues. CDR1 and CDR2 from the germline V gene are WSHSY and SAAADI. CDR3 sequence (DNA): TGCGCCAGCAACCTGGGGGGGGCGGAGGAAGAGACCCAGTACTTC. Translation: CASNLGGAEEETQYF.

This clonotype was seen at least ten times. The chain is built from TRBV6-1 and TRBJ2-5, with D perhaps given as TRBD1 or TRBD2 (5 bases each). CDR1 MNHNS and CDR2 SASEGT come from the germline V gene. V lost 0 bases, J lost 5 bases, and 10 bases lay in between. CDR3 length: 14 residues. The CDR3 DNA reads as TGTGCCAGCAGTGAAGCTGGGGGAATTGAGACCCAGTACTTC. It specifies CASSEAGGIETQYF.

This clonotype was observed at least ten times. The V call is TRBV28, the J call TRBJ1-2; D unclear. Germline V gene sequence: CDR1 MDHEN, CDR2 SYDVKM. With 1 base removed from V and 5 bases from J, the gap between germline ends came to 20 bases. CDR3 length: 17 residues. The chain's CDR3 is CASSLSDKRLMPYGYTF. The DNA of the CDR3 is TGTGCCAGCAGTTTATCAGATAAAAGGCTGATGCCGTATGGCTACACCTTC.

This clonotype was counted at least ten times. The CDR3 bases are TGTGCCAGCAGCTTGGACAGGACCGCCTATGGCTACACCTTC. It is translated as CASSLDRTAYGYTF. The gene calls are TRBV7-8 and TRBJ1-2, with 7 nucleotides matching TRBD1. Germline assignment: CDR1 SGHVS and CDR2 FQNEAQ. V lost 3 bases to trimming and J lost 4 bases; unmatched junction nucleotides: 5. The CDR3 totals 14 residues.

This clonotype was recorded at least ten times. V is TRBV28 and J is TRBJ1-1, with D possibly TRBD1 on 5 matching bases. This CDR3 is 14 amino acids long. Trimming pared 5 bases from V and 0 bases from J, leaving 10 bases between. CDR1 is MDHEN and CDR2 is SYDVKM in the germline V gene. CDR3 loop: CASSPQVMNTEAFF. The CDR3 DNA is TGTGCCAGCAGTCCACAGGTGATGAACACTGAAGCTTTCTTT.

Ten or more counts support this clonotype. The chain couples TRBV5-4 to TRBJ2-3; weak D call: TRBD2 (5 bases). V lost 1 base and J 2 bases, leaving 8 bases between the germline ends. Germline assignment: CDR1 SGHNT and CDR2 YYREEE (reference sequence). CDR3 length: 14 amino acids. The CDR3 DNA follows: TGTGCCAGCAGCTTGACAGCGGTCACAGATACGCAGTATTTT. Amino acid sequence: CASSLTAVTDTQYF.

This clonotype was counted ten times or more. The CDR3 here is CATSRDWDTRETQYF. The CDR3 DNA sequence: TGTGCCACCAGCAGAGATTGGGACACGAGGGAGACCCAGTACTTC. This rearrangement joins TRBV15 to TRBJ2-5, with a possible D match to TRBD1 (6 bases). Trimming shortened V by 0 bases and J by 5 bases, and 13 bases separated the two germline ends. Germline CDR1 is LNHNV and CDR2 is YYDKDF (reference sequence). The CDR3 spans 15 residues.

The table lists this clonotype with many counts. The CDR3 DNA reads TGCGCCAGCTCCTCCCGGGGGTTCCAAATGGAGACCCAGTACTTC. Residues: CASSSRGFQMETQYF. The V call is TRBV5-1, the J call TRBJ2-5, with D tentatively TRBD2 (6 bases). Germline values: CDR1 SGHRS, CDR2 YFSETQ. The CDR3 has 15 amino acids. Trimming removed 7 bases from V and 5 bases from J, with 21 bases in between. The variable domain in full, with the rest retrieved from reference TRBV5-1 and TRBJ2-5, is KAGVTQTPRYLIKTRGQQVTLSCSPISGHRSVSWYQQTPGQGLQFLFEYFSETQRNKGNFPGRFSGRQFSNSRSEMNVSTLELGDSALYLCASSSRGFQMETQYFGPGTRLLVL.

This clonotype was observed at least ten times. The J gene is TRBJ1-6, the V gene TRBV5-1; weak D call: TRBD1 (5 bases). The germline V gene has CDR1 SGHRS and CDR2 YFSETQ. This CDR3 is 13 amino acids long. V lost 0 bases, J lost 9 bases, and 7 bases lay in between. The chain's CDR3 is CASSLGGVSPLHF. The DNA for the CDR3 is TGCGCCAGCAGCTTGGGAGGGGTTTCACCCCTCCACTTT.

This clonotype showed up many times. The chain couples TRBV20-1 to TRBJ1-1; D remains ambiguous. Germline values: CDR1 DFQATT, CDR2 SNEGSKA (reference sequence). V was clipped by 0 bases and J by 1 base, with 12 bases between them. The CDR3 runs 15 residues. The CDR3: CSARDSMTWNTEAFF. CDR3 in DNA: TGCAGTGCTAGAGATAGCATGACCTGGAACACTGAAGCTTTCTTT.

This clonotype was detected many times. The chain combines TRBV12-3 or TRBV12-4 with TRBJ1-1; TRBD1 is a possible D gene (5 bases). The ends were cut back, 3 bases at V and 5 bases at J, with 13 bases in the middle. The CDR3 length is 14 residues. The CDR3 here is CASSFGGAQTEAFF. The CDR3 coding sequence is TGTGCCAGCAGTTTTGGAGGGGCGCAGACTGAAGCTTTCTTT.

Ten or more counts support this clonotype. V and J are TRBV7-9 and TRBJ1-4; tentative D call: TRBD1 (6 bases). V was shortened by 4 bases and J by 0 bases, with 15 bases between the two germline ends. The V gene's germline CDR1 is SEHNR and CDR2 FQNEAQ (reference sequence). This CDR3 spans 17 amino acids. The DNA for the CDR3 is TGTGCCAGCAGCTCCTCCCGGGACACCTCAACTAATGAAAAACTGTTTTTT. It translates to CASSSSRDTSTNEKLFF. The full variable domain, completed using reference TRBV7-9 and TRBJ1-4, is DTGVSQNPRHKITKRGQNVTFRCDPISEHNRLYWYRQTLGQGPEFLTYFQNEAQLEKSRLLSDRFSAERPKGSFSTLEIQRTEQGDSAMYLCASSSSRDTSTNEKLFFGSGTQLSVL.

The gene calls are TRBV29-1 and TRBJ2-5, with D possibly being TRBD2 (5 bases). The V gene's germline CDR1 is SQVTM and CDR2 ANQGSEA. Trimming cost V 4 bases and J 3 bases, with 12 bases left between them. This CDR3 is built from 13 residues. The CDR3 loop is CSVAILVKETQYF. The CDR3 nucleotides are TGCAGCGTTGCTATACTAGTGAAAGAGACCCAGTACTTC.

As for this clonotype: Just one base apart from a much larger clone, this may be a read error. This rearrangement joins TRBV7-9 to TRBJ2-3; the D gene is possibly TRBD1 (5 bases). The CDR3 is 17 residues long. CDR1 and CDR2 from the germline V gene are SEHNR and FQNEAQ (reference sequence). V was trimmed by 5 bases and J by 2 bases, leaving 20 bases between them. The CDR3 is CASSRRVRDRHTDTQYF. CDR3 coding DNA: TGTGCCAGCAGCCGACGAGTCCGAGACAGACACACAGATACGCAGTATTTT.

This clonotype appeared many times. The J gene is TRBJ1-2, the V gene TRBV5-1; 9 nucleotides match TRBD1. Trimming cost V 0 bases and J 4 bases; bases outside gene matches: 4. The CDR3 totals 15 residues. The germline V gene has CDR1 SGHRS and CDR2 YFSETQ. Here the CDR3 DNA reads TGCGCCAGCAGCTTGGGGACAGGGGATATCTATGGCTACACCTTC. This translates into CASSLGTGDIYGYTF.

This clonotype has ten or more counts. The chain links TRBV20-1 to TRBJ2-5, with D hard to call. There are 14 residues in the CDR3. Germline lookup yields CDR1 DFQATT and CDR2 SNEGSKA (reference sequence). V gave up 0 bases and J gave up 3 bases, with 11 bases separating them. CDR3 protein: CSARDGSEEETQYF. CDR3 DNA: TGCAGTGCTAGAGACGGAAGCGAGGAAGAGACCCAGTACTTC.

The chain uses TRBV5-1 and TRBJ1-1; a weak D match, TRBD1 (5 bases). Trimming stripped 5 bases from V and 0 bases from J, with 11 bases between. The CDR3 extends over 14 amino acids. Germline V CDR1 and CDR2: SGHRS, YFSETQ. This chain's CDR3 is CASRGGDLNTEAFF. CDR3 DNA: TGCGCCAGCAGGGGGGGGGACTTGAACACTGAAGCTTTCTTT.

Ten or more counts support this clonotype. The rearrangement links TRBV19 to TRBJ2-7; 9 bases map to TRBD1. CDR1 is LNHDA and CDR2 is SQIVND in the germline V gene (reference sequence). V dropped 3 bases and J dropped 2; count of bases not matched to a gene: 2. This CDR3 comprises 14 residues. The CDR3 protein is CASSMTGGTYEQYF. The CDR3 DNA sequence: TGTGCCAGTAGTATGACAGGGGGGACCTACGAGCAGTACTTC.